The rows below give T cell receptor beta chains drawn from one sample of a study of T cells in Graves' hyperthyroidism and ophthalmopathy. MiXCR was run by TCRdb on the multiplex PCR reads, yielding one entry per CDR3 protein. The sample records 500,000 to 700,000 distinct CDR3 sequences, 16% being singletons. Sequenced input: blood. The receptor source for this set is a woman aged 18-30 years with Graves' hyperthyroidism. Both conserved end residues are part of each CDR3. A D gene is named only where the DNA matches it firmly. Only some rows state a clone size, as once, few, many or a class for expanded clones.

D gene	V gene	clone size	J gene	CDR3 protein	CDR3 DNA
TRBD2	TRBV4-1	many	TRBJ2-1	CASSQASGPYNEQFF	TGCGCCAGCAGCCAAGCTAGCGGGCCGTACAATGAGCAGTTCTTC
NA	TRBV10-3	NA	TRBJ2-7	CAISKPGKPYEQYF	TGTGCCATCAGTAAGCCGGGGAAACCCTACGAGCAGTACTTC
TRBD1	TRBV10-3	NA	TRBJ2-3	CATQQGASTDTQYF	TGTGCCACGCAACAGGGGGCCAGCACAGATACGCAGTATTTT
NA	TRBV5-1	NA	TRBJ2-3	CATSRRQARSTDTQYF	TGCGCCACTTCGAGGCGTCAGGCGAGAAGCACAGATACGCAGTATTTT
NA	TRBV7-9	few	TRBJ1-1	CASSLDVAKEAFF	TGTGCCAGCAGCTTAGACGTCGCGAAGGAAGCTTTCTTT
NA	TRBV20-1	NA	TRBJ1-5	CSARFSQAWNSNQPQHF	TGCAGTGCTAGATTCAGTCAGGCGTGGAATAGCAATCAGCCCCAGCATTTT
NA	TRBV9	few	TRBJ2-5	CASSSSDSQETQYF	TGTGCCAGCAGTTCCTCCGACAGTCAAGAGACCCAGTACTTC
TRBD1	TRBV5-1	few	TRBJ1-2	CASSNGTGYGYTF	TGCGCCAGCAGTAACGGGACAGGGTATGGCTACACCTTC
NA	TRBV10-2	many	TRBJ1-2	CASSESWPILYGYTF	TGCGCCAGCAGTGAGTCGTGGCCGATTCTCTATGGCTACACCTTC
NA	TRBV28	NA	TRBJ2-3	CASSLFGYTQYF	TGTGCCAGCAGTTTATTTGGGTATACGCAGTATTTT
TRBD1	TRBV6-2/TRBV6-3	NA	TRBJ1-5	CASSYEGQGASSNQPQHF	TGTGCCAGCAGTTACGAGGGACAGGGGGCTTCTTCCAATCAGCCCCAGCATTTT
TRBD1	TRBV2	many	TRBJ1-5	CASSEGRTGPDQPQHF	TGTGCCAGCAGTGAGGGACGGACAGGGCCCGATCAGCCCCAGCATTTT
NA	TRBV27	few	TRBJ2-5	CASSIAGDQETQYF	TGTGCCAGCAGTATTGCAGGGGACCAAGAGACCCAGTACTTC
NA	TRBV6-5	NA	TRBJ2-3	CASSSTSRGRADTQYF	TGTGCCAGCAGTTCCACTAGCAGAGGGCGGGCAGATACGCAGTATTTT